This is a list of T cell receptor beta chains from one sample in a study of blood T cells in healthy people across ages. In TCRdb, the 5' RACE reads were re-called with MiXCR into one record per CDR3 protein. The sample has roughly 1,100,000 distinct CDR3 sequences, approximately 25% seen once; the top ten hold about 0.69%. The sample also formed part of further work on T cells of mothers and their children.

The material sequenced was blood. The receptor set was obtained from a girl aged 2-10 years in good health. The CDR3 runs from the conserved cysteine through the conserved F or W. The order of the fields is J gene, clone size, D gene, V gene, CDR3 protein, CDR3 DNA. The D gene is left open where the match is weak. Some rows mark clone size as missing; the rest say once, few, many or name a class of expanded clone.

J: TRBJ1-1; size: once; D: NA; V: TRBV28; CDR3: CASSFKGGAFF; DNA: TGTGCCAGCAGTTTTAAGGGGGGTGCTTTCTTT
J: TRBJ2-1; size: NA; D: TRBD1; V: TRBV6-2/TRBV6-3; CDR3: CASSYSRGPYNEQFF; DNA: TGTGCCAGCAGTTACTCAAGGGGGCCCTACAATGAGCAGTTCTTC
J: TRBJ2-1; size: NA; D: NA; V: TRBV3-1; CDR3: CASSQERAMSSYNEQFF; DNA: TGTGCCAGCAGCCAAGAACGGGCGATGAGCTCCTACAATGAGCAGTTCTTC
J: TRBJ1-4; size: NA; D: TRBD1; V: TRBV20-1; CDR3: CSARVDGGGLDEKLFF; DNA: TGCAGTGCTAGAGTTGATGGAGGGGGCCTCGATGAAAAACTGTTTTTT
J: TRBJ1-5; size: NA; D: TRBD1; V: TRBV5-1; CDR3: CASSLDGTDNQPQHF; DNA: TGCGCCAGCAGCTTGGATGGGACAGACAATCAGCCCCAGCATTTT
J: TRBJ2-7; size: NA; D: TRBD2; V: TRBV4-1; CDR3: CASSQEELAGSYEQYF; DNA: TGCGCCAGCAGCCAAGAAGAACTAGCGGGTTCCTACGAGCAGTACTTC
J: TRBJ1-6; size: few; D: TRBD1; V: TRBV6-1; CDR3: CASDTGGLNSPLHF; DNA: TGTGCCAGCGACACAGGGGGCTTAAATTCACCCCTCCACTTT
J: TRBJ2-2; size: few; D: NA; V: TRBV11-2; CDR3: CASSSGHSTGELFF; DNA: TGTGCCAGCAGCTCCGGACACAGCACCGGGGAGCTGTTTTTT
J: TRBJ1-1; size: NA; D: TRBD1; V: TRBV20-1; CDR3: CSAQLTGRAEAFF; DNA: TGCAGTGCCCAATTGACAGGGAGAGCTGAAGCTTTCTTT
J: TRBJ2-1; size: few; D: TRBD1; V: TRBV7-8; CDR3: CASSYQTGFSYNEQFF; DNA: TGTGCCAGCAGCTACCAGACAGGGTTCTCCTACAATGAGCAGTTCTTC
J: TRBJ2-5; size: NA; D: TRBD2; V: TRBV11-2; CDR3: CASRQIQGGIGGETQYF; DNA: TGTGCCAGCAGGCAGATTCAGGGAGGGATAGGTGGAGAGACCCAGTACTTC